Sequencing of this TCR beta chain was carried out in a study of pediatric ulcerative colitis. Study results and limitations: Rectal repertoires separated controls, mild-moderate and acute severe colitis.

TCRdb's table, derived via immunoSEQ multiplex PCR, lists solely in-frame clones and lacks some. Here the sample spans roughly 70,000 clones, around 85% being singletons. Turning to this clone: Its antigen remains unknown.

Germline loops: CDR1 SGHRS, CDR2 YFSETQ. V was clipped by 4 bases and J by 6 bases, with 12 bases between them. The CDR3 loop spans 13 amino acids. The chain couples TRBV5-1 to TRBJ2-3, with TRBD2 as a possible D gene (6 bases). The sequence was obtained from a boy younger than 18 with severe ulcerative colitis. Sequencing input: blood. The CDR3 DNA is TGCGCCAGCAGCGACGGTGCGGGGGATACGCAGTATTTT. This gives the protein CASSDGAGDTQYF.